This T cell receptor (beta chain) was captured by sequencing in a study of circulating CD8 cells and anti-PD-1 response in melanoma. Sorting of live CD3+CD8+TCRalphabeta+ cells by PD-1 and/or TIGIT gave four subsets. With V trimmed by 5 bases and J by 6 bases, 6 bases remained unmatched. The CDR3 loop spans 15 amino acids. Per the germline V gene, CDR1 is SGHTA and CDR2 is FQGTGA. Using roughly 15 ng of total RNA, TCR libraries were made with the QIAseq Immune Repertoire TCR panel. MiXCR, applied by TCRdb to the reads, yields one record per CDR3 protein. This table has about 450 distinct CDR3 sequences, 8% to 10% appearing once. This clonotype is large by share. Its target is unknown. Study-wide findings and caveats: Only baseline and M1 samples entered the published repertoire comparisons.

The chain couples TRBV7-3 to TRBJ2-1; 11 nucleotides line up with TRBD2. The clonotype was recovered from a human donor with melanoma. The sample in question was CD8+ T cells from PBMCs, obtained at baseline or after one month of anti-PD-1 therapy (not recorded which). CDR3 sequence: CASSLLAGGGNEQFF. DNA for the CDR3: TGTGCCAGCAGCCTCTTAGCGGGAGGGGGCAATGAGCAGTTCTTC.